This entry is about one TCR beta chain. Method: immunoSEQ multiplex PCR; TCRdb's copy keeps in-frame clones and lacks some. The data contain about 30,000 clones, roughly 77% of them singletons. This sample is drawn from a study of STAT5B mutations in CD4+ large granular lymphocyte leukemia. The wider study: Among healthy controls, a particular HLA allele went with more CDR3 'QG' motifs.

Per the germline V gene, CDR1 is SGDLS and CDR2 is YYNGEE. The CDR3 extends over 19 amino acids. V was clipped by 3 bases and J by 2 bases; unmatched bases: 8. The sequencing sample was made of CD4+ T cells from blood buffy coats. This clonotype originated in a human donor in good health. V usage is TRBV9 and J usage is TRBJ2-2, with TRBD2 matching over 15 bases. The CDR3 nucleotides are TGTGCCAGCAGCGGGGGTGGGACTAGCGGGAGGATTAACACCGGGGAGCTGTTTTTT. This translates into CASSGGGTSGRINTGELFF.